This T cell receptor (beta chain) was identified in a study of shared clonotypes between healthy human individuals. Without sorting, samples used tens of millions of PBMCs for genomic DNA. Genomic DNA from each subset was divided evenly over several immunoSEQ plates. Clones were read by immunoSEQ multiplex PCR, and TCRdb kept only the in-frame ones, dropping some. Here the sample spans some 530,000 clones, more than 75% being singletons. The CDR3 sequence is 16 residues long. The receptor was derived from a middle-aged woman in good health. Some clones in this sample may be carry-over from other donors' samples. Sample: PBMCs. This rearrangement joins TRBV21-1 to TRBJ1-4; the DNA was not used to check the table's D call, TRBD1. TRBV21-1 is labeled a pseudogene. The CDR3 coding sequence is TGTGCCAGCAGCACCGGAGGACGGACAAGGGGGGAAAAACTGTTTTTT. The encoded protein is CASSTGGRTRGEKLFF.